The T cell receptor (beta chain) under discussion was sequenced for a study of blood T cell repertoires in COVID-19. In the study overall: Sites in the United States, Italy and Spain provided acute and convalescent COVID-19 samples. T cells, B-cell-depleted T cells, or PBMCs supplied cDNA or gDNA.

Only a few counts were recorded for this clone. Study processing details: Researchers report that nucleated cell counts were estimated from reference gene primer amplification. Assay: immunoSEQ multiplex PCR; the TCRdb copy retains only in-frame clones and omits some. The V and J calls and the clone size are those of that table, but D and trimming were determined from the DNA. The table includes almost 200,000 clones, approximately 87% detected once. The CDR3 has 13 residues. The germline V and J ends were trimmed by 4 bases and 1 base, with 5 bases remaining between them. Germline CDR1 is SNHLY and CDR2 is FYNNEI.

The clonotype was recovered from a woman aged 70-85 years with acute or convalescent COVID-19. What was sequenced was peripheral blood. The V and J genes are TRBV2 and TRBJ1-3; no definite D call. The CDR3 DNA reads TGTGCCAGCAGTGTGAGTTCTGGAAACACCATATATTTT. Protein: CASSVSSGNTIYF.